The rows below give T cell receptor beta chains drawn from one sample of a study of T-cell reconstitution after alpha-beta-depleted transplantation in children. TCRdb re-analysed the PCR reads in MiXCR, keeping a single row per CDR3 protein. Among some 600,000 distinct CDR3 sequences, 16% were seen once, and the ten largest hold about 1.1%. The source material was PBMCs from the stem cell graft donor, sampled from the stem cell graft. Receptor source: a human donor who donated a stem cell graft to a child with acute myeloid leukemia. CDR3s include the opening cysteine and the closing phenylalanine or tryptophan.

>TRBJ2-2|TRBV7-2
CASSSRDINTGELFF
>TRBJ1-1|TRBV12-3/TRBV12-4
CASTWGRGSGEAFF
>TRBJ2-1|TRBV5-1
CASRESDEQFF
>TRBJ2-5|TRBV24-1
CATSDPRQGEQETQYF
>TRBJ2-7|TRBV20-1
CSARDPRTSGGSYEQYF
>TRBJ1-1|TRBV12-3/TRBV12-4
CASRKYRVPLKNTEAFF
>TRBJ2-1|TRBV20-1
CSACGLSSYNEQFF
>TRBJ1-1|TRBV27
CASSFDRGNTEAFF
>TRBJ2-3|TRBV5-1
CASSLTLEDTQYF
>TRBJ1-5|TRBV20-1
CSARDRAQGPGPQHF
>TRBJ1-5|TRBV20-1
CSAWTAKDNQPQHF
>TRBJ2-3|TRBV20-1
CSARDFRGRTDTQYF
>TRBJ2-7|TRBV7-9
CASSLIEYEQYF
>TRBJ1-1|TRBV7-2
CASSLVFAGTEAFF
>TRBJ2-5|TRBV12-3/TRBV12-4
CASSLSTGAETQYF
>TRBJ2-2|TRBV4-1
CASSQEGQVTGELFF
>TRBJ1-1|TRBV15
CATSRLIGGPQDTEAFF
>TRBJ1-1|TRBV12-3/TRBV12-4
CASRPGTGDVMNTEAFF
>TRBJ2-3|TRBV12-3/TRBV12-4
CASSRDTTSTDTQYF
>TRBJ1-2|TRBV11-2
CASSLSPGPNYGYTF
>TRBJ1-3|TRBV7-8
CASSYVSPGNTIYF
>TRBJ1-4|TRBV12-3/TRBV12-4
CASSFRGTNEKLFF
>TRBJ2-7|TRBV19
CASAMGAGGPLLIYEQYF
>TRBJ2-5|TRBV13
CASSPKGGVRRETQYF
>TRBJ1-4|TRBV5-1
CASSWGVAEKLFF
>TRBJ2-7|TRBV6-2/TRBV6-3
CASTNGGPEQYF
>TRBJ1-5|TRBV20-1
CSAAYRAYSNQPQHF
>TRBJ2-1|TRBV4-1
CASSQDGSGNEQFF
>TRBJ2-7|TRBV7-2
CASSVGTSNLYEQYF
>TRBJ2-1|TRBV7-2
CASSFGINEQFF
>TRBJ2-7|TRBV13
CASSARGGGEQYF
>TRBJ2-3|TRBV12-3/TRBV12-4
CASILSNSGTDTQYF
>TRBJ2-1|TRBV4-3
CASSQGGLAGVYNEQFF
>TRBJ1-2|TRBV10-3
CAISETGGGGYTF
>TRBJ2-3|TRBV19
CASSKAGSTDTQYF
>TRBJ1-1|TRBV7-6
CASSSVAGPDTEAFF
>TRBJ2-5|TRBV12-3/TRBV12-4
CASSYGDGRSQETQYF
>TRBJ1-4|TRBV5-1
CASSLEFGSNEKLFF